The T cell receptor beta chain under discussion was sequenced for a study of blood T cells in healthy people across ages. PCR was performed a second time for roughly 7 to 11 cycles using a sample-barcoded 5' primer and a J-beta primer mix. TCRdb reprocessed the 5' RACE reads via MiXCR and lists one record per CDR3 protein. The data hold some 750,000 distinct CDR3 sequences, with 22% observed a single time. Each of the donors had approximately 10 milliliters of peripheral blood drawn into EDTA-treated Vacutainer tubes. Germline V gene data show CDR1 as SQVTM and CDR2 as ANQGSEA. The CDR3 loop spans 15 amino acids. V gave up 3 bases and J gave up 4 bases; unmatched junction bases: 10.

The rearrangement uses TRBV29-1 and TRBJ1-1; the match to TRBD1 covers 8 bases. Sequenced: blood. This receptor was identified in a man in his 70s in good health. CDR3 bases: TGCAGCGTTGAGGTGCAGGGGGCCGAGAGCACTGAAGCTTTCTTT. Encoded protein: CSVEVQGAESTEAFF.